The clone carrying this T cell receptor beta chain was seen a single time. CD4+ cells yielded CD45RA+ naive and CD45RA-negative memory subsets. These data originate in a study of shared clonotypes between healthy human individuals. Profiling relied on immunoSEQ multiplex PCR, and the TCRdb table lists in-frame clones only, not all of them. The data show under 300,000 clones, with under 80% seen just once and around 10% held by the top ten. Germline V gives CDR1 SEHNR, CDR2 FQNEAQ (reference sequence). The CDR3 runs 15 residues. Trimming left V 6 bases short and J 0 bases short, with 14 bases between. What was sequenced was memory CD4+ T cells sorted from blood. Documented subset: CD45RA-negative fraction. This sequence was found in a man aged 30 to 39 in good health. This rearrangement joins TRBV7-9 to TRBJ1-1; D may be TRBD1 (6 bases). The CDR3 protein is CASRSKDRLNTEAFF. CDR3 in DNA: TGTGCCAGCAGGAGTAAGGACAGACTGAACACTGAAGCTTTCTTT.